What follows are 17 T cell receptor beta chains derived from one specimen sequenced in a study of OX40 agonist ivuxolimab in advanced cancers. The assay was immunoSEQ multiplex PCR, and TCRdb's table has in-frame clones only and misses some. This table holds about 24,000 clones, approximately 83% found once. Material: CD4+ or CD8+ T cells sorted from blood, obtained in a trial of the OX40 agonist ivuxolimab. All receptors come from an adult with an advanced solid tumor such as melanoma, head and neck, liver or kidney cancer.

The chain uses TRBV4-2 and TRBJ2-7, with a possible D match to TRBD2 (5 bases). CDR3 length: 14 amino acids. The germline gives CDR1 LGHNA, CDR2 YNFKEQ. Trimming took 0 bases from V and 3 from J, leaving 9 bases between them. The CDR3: CASSQDGRLYEQYF. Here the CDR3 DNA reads TGTGCCAGCAGCCAAGATGGGAGACTCTACGAGCAGTACTTC.

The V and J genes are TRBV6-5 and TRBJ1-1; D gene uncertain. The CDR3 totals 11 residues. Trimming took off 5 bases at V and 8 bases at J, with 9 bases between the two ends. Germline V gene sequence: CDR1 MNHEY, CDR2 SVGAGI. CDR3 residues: CASSETREAFF. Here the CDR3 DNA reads TGTGCCAGCAGTGAAACGAGAGAAGCTTTCTTT.

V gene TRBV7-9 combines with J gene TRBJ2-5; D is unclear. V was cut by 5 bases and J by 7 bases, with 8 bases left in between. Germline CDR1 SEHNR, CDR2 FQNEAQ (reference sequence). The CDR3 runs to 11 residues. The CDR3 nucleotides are TGTGCCAGCAGCGGGGATGGGACCCAGTACTTC. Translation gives CASSGDGTQYF. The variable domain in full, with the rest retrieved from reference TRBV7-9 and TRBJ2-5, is DTGVSQNPRHKITKRGQNVTFRCDPISEHNRLYWYRQTLGQGPEFLTYFQNEAQLEKSRLLSDRFSAERPKGSFSTLEIQRTEQGDSAMYLCASSGDGTQYFGPGTRLLVL.

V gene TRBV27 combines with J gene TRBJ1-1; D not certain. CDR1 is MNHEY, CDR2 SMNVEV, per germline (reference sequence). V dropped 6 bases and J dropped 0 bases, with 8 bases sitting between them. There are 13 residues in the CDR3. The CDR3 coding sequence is TGTGCCAGCAGCCGATCCTTGAACACTGAAGCTTTCTTT. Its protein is CASSRSLNTEAFF.

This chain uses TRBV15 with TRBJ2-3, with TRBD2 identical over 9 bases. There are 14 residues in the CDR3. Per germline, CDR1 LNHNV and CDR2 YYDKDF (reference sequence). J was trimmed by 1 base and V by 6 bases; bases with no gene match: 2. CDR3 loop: CATSSGGGTDTQYF. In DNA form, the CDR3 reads TGTGCCACCAGTAGCGGGGGAGGCACAGATACGCAGTATTTT.

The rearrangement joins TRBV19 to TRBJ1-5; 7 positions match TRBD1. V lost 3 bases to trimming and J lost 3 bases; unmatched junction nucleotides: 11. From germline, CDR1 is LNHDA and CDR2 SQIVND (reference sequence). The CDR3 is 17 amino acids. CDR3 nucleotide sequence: TGTGCCAGTAGTATGGTGGGGTTCGGGACAGTCAATCAGCCCCAGCATTTT. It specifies CASSMVGFGTVNQPQHF.

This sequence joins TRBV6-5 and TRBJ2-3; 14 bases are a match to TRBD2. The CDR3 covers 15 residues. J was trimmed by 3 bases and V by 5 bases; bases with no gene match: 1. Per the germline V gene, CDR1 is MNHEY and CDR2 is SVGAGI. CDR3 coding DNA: TGTGCCAGCAGTCGGACTAGCGGGGGGACAGATACGCAGTATTTT. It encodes CASSRTSGGTDTQYF.

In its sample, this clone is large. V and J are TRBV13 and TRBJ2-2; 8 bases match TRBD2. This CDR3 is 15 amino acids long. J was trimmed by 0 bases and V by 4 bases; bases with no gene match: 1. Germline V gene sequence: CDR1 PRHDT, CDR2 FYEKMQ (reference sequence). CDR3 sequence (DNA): TGTGCCAGCAGCTCGGGACTAGCGAACACCGGGGAGCTGTTTTTT. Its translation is CASSSGLANTGELFF.

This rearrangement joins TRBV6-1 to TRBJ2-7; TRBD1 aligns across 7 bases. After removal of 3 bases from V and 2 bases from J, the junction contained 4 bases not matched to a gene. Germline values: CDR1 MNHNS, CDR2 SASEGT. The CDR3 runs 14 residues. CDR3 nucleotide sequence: TGTGCCAGCAGTGAGGGGACAGTACCCTACGAGCAGTACTTC. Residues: CASSEGTVPYEQYF.

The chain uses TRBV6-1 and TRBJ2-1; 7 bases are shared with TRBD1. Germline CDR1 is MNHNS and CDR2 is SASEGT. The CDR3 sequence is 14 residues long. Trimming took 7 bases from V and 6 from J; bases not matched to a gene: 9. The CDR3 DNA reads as TGTGCCAGCATCGACAGGGTGGATGCCAATGAGCAGTTCTTC. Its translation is CASIDRVDANEQFF.

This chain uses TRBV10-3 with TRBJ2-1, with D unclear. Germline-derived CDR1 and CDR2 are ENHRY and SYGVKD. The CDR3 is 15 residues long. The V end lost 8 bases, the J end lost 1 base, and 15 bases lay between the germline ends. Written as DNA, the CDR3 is TGTGCCATCGGTGTCCCAGAGACATCCTACAATGAGCAGTTCTTC. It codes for CAIGVPETSYNEQFF.

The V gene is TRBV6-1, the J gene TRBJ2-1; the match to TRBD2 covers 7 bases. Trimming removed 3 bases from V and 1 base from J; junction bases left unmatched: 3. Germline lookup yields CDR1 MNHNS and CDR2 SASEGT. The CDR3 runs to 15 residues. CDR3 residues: CASSDASGSYNEQFF. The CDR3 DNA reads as TGTGCCAGCAGTGATGCTAGCGGTTCCTACAATGAGCAGTTCTTC.

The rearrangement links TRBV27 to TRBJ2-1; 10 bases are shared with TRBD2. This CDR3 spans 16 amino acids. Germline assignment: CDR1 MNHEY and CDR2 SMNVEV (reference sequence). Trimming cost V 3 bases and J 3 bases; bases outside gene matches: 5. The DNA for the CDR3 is TGTGCCAGCAGTTTTTTAGCGGGAGGCTACTACAATGAGCAGTTCTTC. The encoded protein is CASSFLAGGYYNEQFF.

CDR3: CASSRGRGTGELFF. CDR3 bases: TGCGCCAGCAGCAGGGGGCGGGGCACCGGGGAGCTGTTTTTT. The V gene is TRBV4-1, the J gene TRBJ2-2, with D possibly TRBD1 on 7 matching bases. The germline gives CDR1 MGHRA, CDR2 YSYEKL. There are 14 residues in the CDR3. V was cut by 5 bases and J by 4 bases, with 11 bases left in between.

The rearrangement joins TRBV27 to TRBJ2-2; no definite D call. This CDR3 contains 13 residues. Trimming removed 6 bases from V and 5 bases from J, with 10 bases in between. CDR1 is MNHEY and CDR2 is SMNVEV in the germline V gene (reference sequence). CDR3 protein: CASSSTSTGELFF. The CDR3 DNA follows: TGTGCCAGCAGCTCCACTTCGACCGGGGAGCTGTTTTTT.

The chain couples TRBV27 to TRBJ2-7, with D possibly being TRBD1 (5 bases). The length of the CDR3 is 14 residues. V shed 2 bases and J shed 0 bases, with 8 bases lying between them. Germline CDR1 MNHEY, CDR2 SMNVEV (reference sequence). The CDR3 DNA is TGTGCCAGCAGTTTAGCCAGGGTCTCCTACGAGCAGTACTTC. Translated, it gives CASSLARVSYEQYF.

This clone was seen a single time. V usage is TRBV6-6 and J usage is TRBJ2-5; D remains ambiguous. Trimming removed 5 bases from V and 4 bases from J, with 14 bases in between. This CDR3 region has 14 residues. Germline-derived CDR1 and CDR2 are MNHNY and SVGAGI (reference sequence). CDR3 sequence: CASSHPSGGETQYF. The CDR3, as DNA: TGTGCCAGCAGTCATCCCAGTGGTGGAGAGACCCAGTACTTC.